The 27 T cell receptor beta chains below come from one sample, sequenced in a study of shared clonotypes between healthy human individuals. This table comes from immunoSEQ multiplex PCR, and its TCRdb copy is limited to in-frame clones, with some not included. The sample has approximately 840,000 clones; 96% are singletons. CD45RO-negative cells were positively selected for CCR7, leaving out terminally differentiated effector memory CD45RA+ cells. Sequenced: naive CD8+ T cells sorted from blood. The source is a man younger than 45 in good health.

The chain recombines TRBV7-8 with TRBJ2-1; 10 nucleotides align to TRBD2. Trimming removed 5 bases from V and 5 bases from J; junction bases left unmatched: 6. The CDR3 loop spans 15 amino acids. Per the germline V gene, CDR1 is SGHVS and CDR2 is FQNEAQ. The CDR3 sequence: CASSPSAGGDNEQFF. DNA for the CDR3: TGTGCCAGCAGCCCCTCAGCGGGAGGGGACAATGAGCAGTTCTTC.

The chain links TRBV27 to TRBJ2-2; a possible D gene is TRBD2 (6 bases). This CDR3 has 17 residues. Germline values: CDR1 MNHEY, CDR2 SMNVEV (reference sequence). With 5 bases removed from V and 7 bases from J, the gap between germline ends came to 23 bases. The CDR3 spells CASSPALAGRRGGELFF. The CDR3 DNA reads as TGTGCCAGCAGTCCCGCATTAGCCGGGAGAAGGGGCGGGGAGCTGTTTTTT.

V gene TRBV7-9 combines with J gene TRBJ2-7, with 10 bases aligning to TRBD2. Germline V gene data show CDR1 as SEHNR and CDR2 as FQNEAQ (reference sequence). V lost 0 bases and J lost 4; bases outside the gene matches: 3. This CDR3 contains 15 residues. DNA of the CDR3: TGTGCCAGCAGCTTAGCGGCTAGCGGGAGTTACGAGCAGTACTTC. Its protein product is CASSLAASGSYEQYF.

The J gene is TRBJ2-3, the V gene TRBV11-2; D is undetermined. CDR3 length: 13 amino acids. Trimming pared 4 bases from V and 6 bases from J, leaving 11 bases between. Germline CDR1 SGHAT, CDR2 FQNNGV. CDR3 in DNA: TGTGCCAGCAGCTCCCTAACGCCGGATACGCAGTATTTT. Encoded protein: CASSSLTPDTQYF.

The J gene is TRBJ1-3, the V gene TRBV10-3; perhaps TRBD1 as D (6 bases). The CDR3 is made up of 14 amino acids. Germline CDR1 reads ENHRY; CDR2 reads SYGVKD. V was clipped by 4 bases and J by 1 base, with 8 bases between them. CDR3 sequence reads: CAISVGASGNTIYF. CDR3 DNA: TGTGCCATCAGTGTGGGGGCGTCTGGAAACACCATATATTTT.

This chain joins TRBV29-1 and TRBJ2-5; 8 nucleotides line up with TRBD1. V lost 4 bases, J lost 4 bases, and 8 bases stayed unmatched. The CDR3 contains 14 residues. The germline V gene encodes CDR1 SQVTM and CDR2 ANQGSEA. CDR3 sequence: CSVVYTGGVETQYF. The CDR3, as DNA: TGCAGCGTTGTGTACACAGGGGGAGTAGAGACCCAGTACTTC.

This chain joins TRBV7-3 and TRBJ2-5; D is unclear. There are 13 residues in the CDR3. The germline V gene encodes CDR1 SGHTA and CDR2 FQGTGA. The V gene lost 5 bases and the J gene lost 4 bases, with 11 bases spanning the gap. CDR3 DNA sequence: TGTGCCAGCAGCCCCCCGGACCGAGAGACCCAGTACTTC. It specifies CASSPPDRETQYF.

V gene TRBV7-9 combines with J gene TRBJ2-7; D not resolved. The CDR3 runs 13 residues. Germline V gene lookup returns CDR1 SEHNR and CDR2 FQNEAQ (reference sequence). Trimming removed 1 base at V and 2 bases at J, with 6 bases between. The CDR3: CASSLVETYEQYF. The CDR3 DNA is TGTGCCAGCAGCTTAGTAGAGACCTACGAGCAGTACTTC.

This chain links TRBV11-2 with TRBJ2-2; the D is unclear. The V and J ends lost 1 base and 0 bases respectively, with 3 bases between them. The CDR3 sequence is 14 residues long. Germline-derived CDR1 and CDR2 are SGHAT and FQNNGV. In DNA, the CDR3 is TGTGCCAGCAGCTTAGTCGCGAACACCGGGGAGCTGTTTTTT. This codes for CASSLVANTGELFF.

The CDR3 reads CASSPGGGITNTGELFF. The CDR3 DNA reads as TGTGCCAGCAGCCCCGGGGGGGGCATAACGAACACCGGGGAGCTGTTTTTT. V usage is TRBV9 and J usage is TRBJ2-2, with TRBD2 identical over 8 bases. The V and J ends lost 4 bases and 0 bases, in that order; junction bases with no gene match: 8. This CDR3 has 17 residues. In germline, CDR1 is SGDLS, CDR2 YYNGEE.

This clone came up once. The chain recombines TRBV10-1 with TRBJ2-1, with D uncertain. Trimming took 3 bases from V and 6 from J, leaving 9 bases between them. CDR1 and CDR2 (germline): WNHNN, SYGVQD (reference sequence). The CDR3 spans 13 residues. The CDR3 nucleotides are TGCGCCAGCAGTGAAAAGGTGTCCAATGAGCAGTTCTTC. This sequence encodes CASSEKVSNEQFF.

V and J are TRBV29-1 and TRBJ1-2, with a weak D call TRBD1 (6 bases). V lost 4 bases and J lost 4, with 19 bases in between. Germline values: CDR1 SQVTM, CDR2 ANQGSEA. This CDR3 is 15 amino acids long. CDR3 sequence (DNA): TGCAGCGTTGGGGCAGGGGCCTTCGACTTCTATGGCTACACCTTC. Its translation is CSVGAGAFDFYGYTF. Based on the CDR3 plus reference TRBV29-1 and TRBJ1-2, the full variable domain is SAVISQKPSRDICQRGTSLTIQCQVDSQVTMMFWYRQQPGQSLTLIATANQGSEATYESGFVIDKFPISRPNLTFSTLTVSNMSPEDSSIYLCSVGAGAFDFYGYTFGSGTRLTVV.

This chain connects TRBV7-2 to TRBJ2-1; D uncertain. The ends were cut back, 2 bases at V and 10 bases at J, with 6 bases in the middle. The germline V gene has CDR1 SGHTA and CDR2 FQGNSA. CDR3 length: 11 residues. CDR3 in amino acids: CASSLPWEQFF. The CDR3 DNA sequence: TGTGCCAGCAGCTTACCATGGGAGCAGTTCTTC.

The chain employs TRBV27 and TRBJ2-1, with 7 bases aligning to TRBD2. V gave up 6 bases and J gave up 4 bases; unmatched junction bases: 12. The CDR3 runs to 16 residues. In germline, CDR1 is MNHEY, CDR2 SMNVEV (reference sequence). CDR3 coding DNA: TGTGCCAGCAGCGTACTAGCGACGATACAATACAATGAGCAGTTCTTC. This encodes CASSVLATIQYNEQFF.

The CDR3 here is CSVQGAADHEQFF. CDR3 coding DNA: TGCAGCGTGCAGGGGGCAGCCGACCATGAGCAGTTCTTC. V and J are TRBV29-1 and TRBJ2-1; 8 bases map to TRBD1. The CDR3 spans 13 residues. With V trimmed by 6 bases and J by 8 bases, 9 bases remained unmatched. CDR1 SQVTM and CDR2 ANQGSEA come from the germline V gene.

The rearrangement joins TRBV29-1 to TRBJ2-1; tentatively, D is TRBD1 (6 bases). CDR1 and CDR2 (germline): SQVTM, ANQGSEA. This CDR3 is built from 12 residues. The V end was cut by 5 bases, the J end by 9 bases, with 14 bases between. CDR3 in DNA: TGCAGCGTTCCCTTGGACAGTTCTGAGCAGTTCTTC. It is translated as CSVPLDSSEQFF.

The V call is TRBV27, the J call TRBJ2-7; TRBD2 agrees at 9 bases. The germline V gene encodes CDR1 MNHEY and CDR2 SMNVEV (reference sequence). V dropped 5 bases and J dropped 4; count of bases not matched to a gene: 15. The CDR3 totals 17 residues. CDR3 in DNA: TGTGCCAGCAGTAAGGGGCGGGAGGGCCCCGCGTGGTACGAGCAGTACTTC. Amino acids: CASSKGREGPAWYEQYF.

This clone was counted between two and nine times. The V gene is TRBV2, the J gene TRBJ2-3, with 7 bases identical to TRBD1. This CDR3 has 15 amino acids. The germline CDR1 and CDR2 sequences are SNHLY and FYNNEI. The junction had 8 bases not matched to a gene; V was cut back by 4 bases and J by 4 bases. The CDR3 sequence is CASSGGTVKSDTQYF. DNA of the CDR3: TGTGCCAGCAGTGGGGGGACAGTTAAATCAGATACGCAGTATTTT. Variable domain in full (rest from reference TRBV2 and TRBJ2-3): EPEVTQTPSHQVTQMGQEVILRCVPISNHLYFYWYRQILGQKVEFLVSFYNNEISEKSEIFDDQFSVERPDGSNFTLKIRSTKLEDSAMYFCASSGGTVKSDTQYFGPGTRLTVL.

The chain has TRBV7-9 and TRBJ1-1, with TRBD1 matching 7 bases. V was pared by 5 bases and J by 5 bases, with 8 bases of the junction left unmatched. This CDR3 region has 14 residues. Germline V gene lookup returns CDR1 SEHNR and CDR2 FQNEAQ (reference sequence). The CDR3 DNA reads TGTGCCAGCAGCGCGACAGGGATGGAAACTGAAGCTTTCTTT. Its protein is CASSATGMETEAFF.

The chain is built from TRBV4-1 and TRBJ1-1; D perhaps matches TRBD1 (5 bases). Trimming took off 1 base at V and 5 bases at J, with 11 bases between the two ends. The germline CDR1 and CDR2 sequences are MGHRA and YSYEKL. The CDR3 runs to 14 residues. The CDR3 spells CASSQAGWGTEAFF. In DNA form, the CDR3 reads TGCGCCAGCAGCCAAGCGGGGTGGGGGACTGAAGCTTTCTTT.

This chain links TRBV6-5 with TRBJ2-2; 7 positions match TRBD2. Germline V gives CDR1 MNHEY, CDR2 SVGAGI. V gave up 2 bases and J gave up 8 bases; unmatched junction bases: 8. The CDR3 sequence is 15 residues long. CDR3 DNA sequence: TGTGCCAGCAGTTACGAGTTGGGAGGGGCGGGGGAGCTGTTTTTT. It yields the protein CASSYELGGAGELFF.

In DNA, the CDR3 is TGTGCCAGCAGCTTTGAGCGGGGACCCTACAATGAGCAGTTCTTC. This sequence encodes CASSFERGPYNEQFF. The V gene is TRBV13, the J gene TRBJ2-1; TRBD2 matches 7 bases. CDR3 size: 15 residues. Germline CDR1 PRHDT, CDR2 FYEKMQ (reference sequence). Trimming cost V 3 bases and J 2 bases; bases outside gene matches: 4. The full variable domain, its missing parts supplied by reference TRBV13 and TRBJ2-1, is AAGVIQSPRHLIKEKRETATLKCYPIPRHDTVYWYQQGPGQDPQFLISFYEKMQSDKGSIPDRFSAQQFSDYHSELNMSSLELGDSALYFCASSFERGPYNEQFFGPGTRLTVL.

The CDR3 nucleotides are TGTGCCAGCAGACCCAAGGGCGGGAGGTACGAGCAGTACTTC. Its protein product is CASRPKGGRYEQYF. This chain joins TRBV6-5 and TRBJ2-7; 8 bases match TRBD2. Losses at the gene ends were 6 bases for V and 4 bases for J; bases not matched to a gene: 8. CDR3 length equals 14 residues. Germline V gene data show CDR1 as MNHEY and CDR2 as SVGAGI.

The rearrangement uses TRBV15 and TRBJ1-5, with D unclear. Trimming removed 5 bases from V and 6 bases from J, with 14 bases in between. Looked up from germline, CDR1 is LNHNV and CDR2 is YYDKDF (reference sequence). The CDR3 length is 14 residues. CDR3 nucleotide sequence: TGTGCCACCAGCGCTACACGGTCCAGTCAGCCCCAGCATTTT. It codes for CATSATRSSQPQHF.

This rearrangement joins TRBV6-5 to TRBJ2-1, with D hard to call. V gave up 2 bases and J gave up 8 bases, with 13 bases separating them. Germline CDR1 reads MNHEY; CDR2 reads SVGAGI. This CDR3 comprises 14 residues. In nucleotides, the CDR3 is TGTGCCAGCAGTTACCTGGTAGGTGAAGATGAGCAGTTCTTC. Amino acid sequence: CASSYLVGEDEQFF.

The chain couples TRBV27 to TRBJ2-3, with 9 positions matching TRBD2. The V gene's germline CDR1 is MNHEY and CDR2 SMNVEV (reference sequence). V lost 6 bases and J lost 2; bases outside the gene matches: 9. This CDR3 is built from 16 residues. The chain's CDR3 is CASRTSGGVHTDTQYF. The CDR3 coding sequence is TGTGCCAGCAGGACTAGCGGAGGAGTCCACACAGATACGCAGTATTTT.

V is TRBV7-2 and J is TRBJ2-1; possible D gene TRBD2, 6 bases. The germline gives CDR1 SGHTA, CDR2 FQGNSA. Trimming took off 5 bases at V and 3 bases at J, with 14 bases between the two ends. The CDR3 runs to 15 residues. The CDR3 spells CASSHGEDYYNEQFF. The CDR3 nucleotides read TGTGCCAGCAGCCATGGGGAGGACTACTACAATGAGCAGTTCTTC.